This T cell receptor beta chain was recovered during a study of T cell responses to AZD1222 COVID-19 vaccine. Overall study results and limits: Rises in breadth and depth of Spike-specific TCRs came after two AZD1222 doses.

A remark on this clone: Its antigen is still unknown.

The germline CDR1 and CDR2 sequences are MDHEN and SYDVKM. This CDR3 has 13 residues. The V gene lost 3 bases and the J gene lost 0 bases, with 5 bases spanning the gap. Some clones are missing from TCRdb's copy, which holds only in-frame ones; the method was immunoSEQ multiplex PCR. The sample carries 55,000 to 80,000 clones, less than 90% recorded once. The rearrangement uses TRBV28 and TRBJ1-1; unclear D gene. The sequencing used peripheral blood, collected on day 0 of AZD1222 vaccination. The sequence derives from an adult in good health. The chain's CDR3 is CASSFYLNTEAFF. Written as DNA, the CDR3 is TGTGCCAGCAGTTTCTATCTGAACACTGAAGCTTTCTTT.